This entry lists 26 T cell receptor beta chains sequenced from one sample in a study of T-cell reconstitution after alpha-beta-depleted transplantation in children. TCRbeta library preparation incorporated unique molecular identifiers. MiXCR, run by TCRdb on the PCR reads, gives a single entry per CDR3 protein. The data hold 500,000 to 600,000 distinct CDR3 sequences, with roughly 33% observed a single time. The material sequenced was PBMCs from the stem cell graft donor, taken from the stem cell graft. These receptors all come from a human donor who donated a stem cell graft to a child with aplastic anemia.

This clonotype was picked up a small number of times. The chain combines TRBV5-1 with TRBJ2-7; 12 bases are shared with TRBD2. The CDR3 sequence is 15 residues long. V was pared by 4 bases and J by 2 bases, with 4 bases of the junction left unmatched. CDR1 is SGHRS and CDR2 is YFSETQ in the germline V gene. CDR3 coding DNA: TGCGCCAGCAGCACCGGACTAGCGGGGCCCTACGAGCAGTACTTC. Protein: CASSTGLAGPYEQYF.

Only a few counts were recorded for this clonotype. The chain couples TRBV4-3 to TRBJ1-3; no definite D call. The length of the CDR3 is 16 residues. V lost 6 bases and J 0 bases, leaving 15 bases between the germline ends. Germline V gene data show CDR1 as LGHNA and CDR2 as YSLEER. The CDR3 spells CASSRTGSHSGNTIYF. The CDR3 bases are TGCGCCAGCAGTCGCACCGGGTCCCACTCTGGAAACACCATATATTTT.

The chain combines TRBV10-2 with TRBJ2-2, with 8 nucleotides matching TRBD1. The germline V gene encodes CDR1 WSHSY and CDR2 SAAADI. Trimming took 2 bases from V and 4 from J; bases not matched to a gene: 6. The CDR3 has 16 residues. This chain's CDR3 is CASSELWTGTTGELFF. The CDR3, as DNA: TGCGCCAGCAGTGAGCTTTGGACAGGGACCACCGGGGAGCTGTTTTTT.

The V and J genes are TRBV7-9 and TRBJ2-1; D ambiguous. The CDR3 covers 16 residues. CDR1 is SEHNR, CDR2 FQNEAQ, per germline (reference sequence). V was trimmed by 0 bases and J by 0 bases, leaving 9 bases between them. The CDR3 spells CASSLARLDSYNEQFF. Written as DNA, the CDR3 is TGTGCCAGCAGCTTAGCTCGACTGGACTCCTACAATGAGCAGTTCTTC.

This clonotype turned up a few times. The chain couples TRBV4-3 to TRBJ1-1; D perhaps matches TRBD1 (5 bases). The V gene's germline CDR1 is LGHNA and CDR2 YSLEER. The CDR3 length is 16 residues. V was clipped by 0 bases and J by 4 bases, with 15 bases between them. DNA of the CDR3: TGCGCCAGCAGCCAAGACAGCAGGGTAATGGGCACTGAAGCTTTCTTT. It is translated as CASSQDSRVMGTEAFF.

J is TRBJ2-7 and V is TRBV9; 8 bases are shared with TRBD1. J gave up 5 bases and V 2 bases, and 6 bases lay outside the gene matches. CDR3 size: 14 residues. CDR1 and CDR2 (germline): SGDLS, YYNGEE. The CDR3 loop reads CASSVGQGGNEQYF. CDR3 nucleotide sequence: TGTGCCAGCAGCGTCGGACAGGGCGGCAACGAGCAGTACTTC.

The V gene is TRBV5-5, the J gene TRBJ1-2, with unresolved D. CDR1 SGHKS and CDR2 YYEKEE come from the germline V gene (reference sequence). This CDR3 comprises 13 residues. The V gene lost 1 base and the J gene lost 4 bases, with 8 bases spanning the gap. This CDR3 is CASSLSPTYGYTF. The CDR3 region has the DNA TGTGCCAGCAGCTTGAGCCCGACCTATGGCTACACCTTC.

The rearrangement uses TRBV12-3 or TRBV12-4 and TRBJ1-2, with a possible D match to TRBD1 (5 bases). Trimming took 6 bases from V and 5 from J, leaving 22 bases between them. The CDR3 is 16 residues long. The CDR3 region is CASSLQQGDLGYGYTF. The DNA for the CDR3 is TGTGCCAGCAGCTTACAGCAAGGGGACCTTGGATATGGCTACACCTTC.

The gene calls are TRBV19 and TRBJ2-3; 9 bases align to TRBD2. J was trimmed by 5 bases and V by 5 bases; bases with no gene match: 8. This CDR3 has 15 residues. Germline V CDR1 and CDR2: LNHDA, SQIVND (reference sequence). The CDR3 is CASSETSGDGDTQYF. CDR3 bases: TGTGCCAGTAGTGAGACTAGCGGAGATGGAGATACGCAGTATTTT.

The chain joins TRBV7-2 to TRBJ2-1, with D tentatively TRBD1 (5 bases). The germline CDR1 and CDR2 sequences are SGHTA and FQGNSA. This CDR3 has 13 residues. In DNA form, the CDR3 reads TGTGCAACCAGCCCAGGGATGTACAATGAGCAGTTCTTC. Residues: CATSPGMYNEQFF.

The gene calls are TRBV12-3 or TRBV12-4 and TRBJ1-2, with D uncertain. The CDR3 has 14 amino acids. Trimming took off 3 bases at V and 8 bases at J, with 16 bases between the two ends. The CDR3 spells CASSFGFTAGGYTF. The CDR3 DNA sequence: TGTGCCAGCAGTTTTGGGTTCACGGCTGGAGGCTACACCTTC.

V is TRBV11-2 and J is TRBJ2-2; D gene uncertain. This CDR3 is 14 amino acids long. Trimming removed 2 bases from V and 6 bases from J, with 10 bases in between. Germline V gives CDR1 SGHAT, CDR2 FQNNGV. The CDR3, as DNA: TGTGCCAGCAGCTTATCGTTCGGTTCCGGGGAGCTGTTTTTT. This codes for CASSLSFGSGELFF. Using reference TRBV11-2 and TRBJ2-2 for the parts outside the CDR3, the full variable domain is EAGVAQSPRYKIIEKRQSVAFWCNPISGHATLYWYQQILGQGPKLLIQFQNNGVVDDSQLPKDRFSAERLKGVDSTLKIQPAKLEDSAVYLCASSLSFGSGELFFGEGSRLTVL.

This clonotype was counted between two and nine times. V and J are TRBV14 and TRBJ1-1; TRBD1 matches 8 bases. The germline V gene has CDR1 SGHDN and CDR2 FVKESK. The V segment lost 4 bases and the J segment 6 bases; nucleotides outside the gene matches: 7. The CDR3 runs to 14 residues. The CDR3 sequence: CASSRASGGSEAFF. CDR3 DNA: TGTGCCAGCAGCCGGGCTTCAGGGGGCTCTGAAGCTTTCTTT.

The chain recombines TRBV15 with TRBJ2-3, with unresolved D. CDR1 and CDR2 from the germline V gene are LNHNV and YYDKDF (reference sequence). The CDR3 runs 13 residues. V lost 8 bases, J lost 3 bases, and 12 bases lay in between. CDR3 sequence: CATQYQQTDTQYF. In DNA form, the CDR3 reads TGTGCCACCCAGTACCAGCAGACAGATACGCAGTATTTT.

This clonotype occurred a few times. This sequence joins TRBV4-2 and TRBJ2-3, with a tentative D call TRBD1 (6 bases). The germline V gene encodes CDR1 LGHNA and CDR2 YNFKEQ. The CDR3 loop spans 13 amino acids. V shed 7 bases and J shed 3 bases, with 11 bases lying between them. CDR3 coding DNA: TGTGCCAGCACGGACCAGGGGACAGATACGCAGTATTTT. This translates into CASTDQGTDTQYF.

This clonotype occurred a few times. V usage is TRBV4-1 and J usage is TRBJ2-5, with a tentative D call TRBD2 (6 bases). The CDR3 is 16 residues long. In germline, CDR1 is MGHRA, CDR2 YSYEKL. Trimming removed 4 bases at V and 2 bases at J, with 17 bases between. The CDR3 loop is CASSPSHDRGQETQYF. The CDR3 bases are TGCGCCAGCAGCCCTTCACACGACCGGGGGCAAGAGACCCAGTACTTC.

This clonotype was seen only a few times. This chain links TRBV18 with TRBJ1-1; D gene ambiguous. CDR1 and CDR2 (germline): KGHSH, LQKENI. V was trimmed by 2 bases and J by 6 bases, leaving 13 bases between them. CDR3 length: 14 amino acids. CDR3 sequence (DNA): TGTGCCAGCTCACCAGTCCAAGGCCTCGCTGAAGCTTTCTTT. It translates to CASSPVQGLAEAFF.

This clonotype has more than one count but fewer than ten. The chain is built from TRBV4-1 and TRBJ1-4; 7 nucleotides agree with TRBD1. The germline V gene has CDR1 MGHRA and CDR2 YSYEKL. The CDR3 runs to 12 residues. The ends lost 8 bases at V and 8 bases at J; junction bases unmatched: 5. The CDR3 loop reads CASRQGGEKLFF. CDR3 nucleotide sequence: TGCGCCAGCCGACAGGGTGGAGAAAAACTGTTTTTT.

This clonotype was counted between two and nine times. The V gene is TRBV20-1, the J gene TRBJ2-2, with 8 bases lining up with TRBD1. Trimming cost V 7 bases and J 1 base; bases outside gene matches: 2. Germline CDR1 reads DFQATT; CDR2 reads SNEGSKA (reference sequence). The CDR3 loop spans 13 amino acids. The CDR3 bases are TGCAGTGGTACAGGGGGGAACACCGGGGAGCTGTTTTTT. As protein: CSGTGGNTGELFF.

This clonotype was seen more than once but under ten times. The chain has TRBV20-1 and TRBJ2-3; TRBD2 might be the D (6 bases). The CDR3 length is 15 residues. V was shortened by 3 bases and J by 6 bases, with 19 bases between the two germline ends. Germline lookup yields CDR1 DFQATT and CDR2 SNEGSKA (reference sequence). The CDR3 here is CSASGSFDITDTQYF. The CDR3 DNA follows: TGCAGTGCTAGCGGGAGCTTCGATATTACGGATACGCAGTATTTT.

This clonotype was seen a few times. The chain joins TRBV12-3 or TRBV12-4 to TRBJ2-1, with TRBD2 identical over 7 bases. The CDR3 sequence is 18 residues long. J gave up 6 bases and V 5 bases, and 19 bases lay outside the gene matches. CDR3 protein: CASSPLWDYEPLRNEQFF. CDR3 sequence (DNA): TGTGCCAGCAGTCCCTTATGGGACTACGAACCTCTACGCAATGAGCAGTTCTTC.

This clonotype was observed a few times. The chain has TRBV12-3 or TRBV12-4 and TRBJ2-5; D remains unclear. This CDR3 comprises 13 residues. Between the trimmed V and J ends, which lost 8 bases and 5 bases, there was a span of 15 bases. CDR3 protein: CASGSSSGETQYF. CDR3 coding DNA: TGTGCCAGCGGCTCCAGTTCCGGGGAGACCCAGTACTTC.

There are a few counts of this clonotype. The V and J genes are TRBV7-8 and TRBJ2-3; D not resolved. Deletions cut 9 bases from V and 2 bases from J, with 15 bases between. The V gene's germline CDR1 is SGHVS and CDR2 FQNEAQ. CDR3 length: 14 amino acids. The CDR3 loop reads CASNVGRFTDTQYF. The DNA for the CDR3 is TGTGCCAGTAACGTAGGGCGGTTCACAGATACGCAGTATTTT. The full variable domain, its missing parts supplied by reference TRBV7-8 and TRBJ2-3, is GAGVSQSPRYKVAKRGQDVALRCDPISGHVSLFWYQQALGQGPEFLTYFQNEAQLDKSGLPSDRFFAERPEGSVSTLKIQRTQQEDSAVYLCASNVGRFTDTQYFGPGTRLTVL.

This clonotype was seen a few times. This chain joins TRBV11-2 and TRBJ1-5; D is unclear. The CDR3 contains 16 residues. Germline lookup yields CDR1 SGHAT and CDR2 FQNNGV. The germline V and J ends were trimmed by 1 base and 0 bases, with 10 bases remaining between them. The CDR3 bases are TGTGCCAGCAGCTTAGCCCCCGTGAGTAGCAATCAGCCCCAGCATTTT. Translated: CASSLAPVSSNQPQHF.

This clonotype was observed a few times. The chain combines TRBV13 with TRBJ1-2, with D unclear. The V gene's germline CDR1 is PRHDT and CDR2 FYEKMQ (reference sequence). The ends were cut back, 5 bases at V and 4 bases at J, with 11 bases in the middle. The CDR3 runs 13 residues. CDR3 DNA: TGTGCCAGCAGCGGAGGCGGCAGCTATGGCTACACCTTC. Amino acids: CASSGGGSYGYTF.

This clonotype has just a few counts. This chain connects TRBV4-3 to TRBJ2-3, with D unclear. With 0 bases removed from V and 0 bases from J, the gap between germline ends came to 4 bases. CDR1 is LGHNA, CDR2 YSLEER, per germline. The CDR3 consists of 14 residues. The CDR3 region has the DNA TGCGCCAGCAGCCAAGAAGATAGCACAGATACGCAGTATTTT. Translation gives CASSQEDSTDTQYF.